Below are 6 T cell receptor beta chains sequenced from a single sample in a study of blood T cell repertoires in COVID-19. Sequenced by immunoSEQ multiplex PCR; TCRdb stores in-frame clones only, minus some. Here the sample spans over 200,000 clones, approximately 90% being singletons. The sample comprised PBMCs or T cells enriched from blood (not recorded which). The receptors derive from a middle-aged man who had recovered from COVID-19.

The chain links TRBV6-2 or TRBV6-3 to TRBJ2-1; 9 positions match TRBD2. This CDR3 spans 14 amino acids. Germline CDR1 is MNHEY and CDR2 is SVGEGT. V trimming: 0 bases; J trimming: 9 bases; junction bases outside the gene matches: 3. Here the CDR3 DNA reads TGTGCCAGCAGTTACTCCCTAGCGGGGCTTGAGCAGTTCTTC. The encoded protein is CASSYSLAGLEQFF.

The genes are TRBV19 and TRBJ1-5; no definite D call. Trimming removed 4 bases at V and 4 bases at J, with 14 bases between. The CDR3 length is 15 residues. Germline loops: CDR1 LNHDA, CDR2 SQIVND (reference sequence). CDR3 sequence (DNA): TGTGCCAGTAGTAACGCTGGTGGCAGAAATCAGCCCCAGCATTTT. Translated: CASSNAGGRNQPQHF.

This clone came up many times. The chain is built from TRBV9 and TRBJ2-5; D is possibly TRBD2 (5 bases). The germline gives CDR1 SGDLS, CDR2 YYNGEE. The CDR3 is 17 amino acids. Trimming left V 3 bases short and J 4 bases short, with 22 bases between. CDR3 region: CASSDPRGEGYLETQYF. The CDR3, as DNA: TGTGCCAGCAGCGACCCTCGGGGTGAGGGTTACTTAGAGACCCAGTACTTC.

The CDR3 sequence: CASSLLANSPLHF. CDR3 nucleotides: TGTGCCAGCAGCTTGTTGGCTAATTCACCCCTCCACTTT. This chain links TRBV5-6 with TRBJ1-6; D is undetermined. CDR3 length: 13 amino acids. V was cut by 1 base and J by 6 bases, with 5 bases left in between. Germline-derived CDR1 and CDR2 are SGHDT and YYEEEE.

In DNA form, the CDR3 reads TGCGCCAGCAGCCAGGACGGGGGAAATCAGCCCCAGCATTTT. The encoded protein is CASSQDGGNQPQHF. J is TRBJ1-5 and V is TRBV5-1; TRBD1 might be the D (5 bases). Trimming removed 4 bases at V and 4 bases at J, with 12 bases between. In germline, CDR1 is SGHRS, CDR2 YFSETQ. This CDR3 is built from 14 residues.

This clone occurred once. CDR3 bases: TGCGCCAGCAGCTTGGACAGGGGCGAGCAGTACTTC. Translated, it gives CASSLDRGEQYF. This rearrangement joins TRBV5-1 to TRBJ2-7, with 7 bases aligning to TRBD1. Germline V CDR1 and CDR2: SGHRS, YFSETQ. The V and J ends lost 0 bases and 6 bases, in that order; junction bases with no gene match: 0. The CDR3 length is 12 residues. Together with reference TRBV5-1 and TRBJ2-7, the CDR3 gives the full variable domain: KAGVTQTPRYLIKTRGQQVTLSCSPISGHRSVSWYQQTPGQGLQFLFEYFSETQRNKGNFPGRFSGRQFSNSRSEMNVSTLELGDSALYLCASSLDRGEQYFGPGTRLTVT.